Below, 6 T cell receptor beta chains from the same sample are listed, as sequenced in a study of cytomegalovirus exposure and HLA in healthy donors. The study ran its PCR with 60 Vbeta and 13 Jbeta primers. Some clones are missing from TCRdb's copy, which holds only in-frame ones; the method was immunoSEQ multiplex PCR. This table has roughly 180,000 clones, around 80% appearing once. Source material: PBMCs. The receptor set was obtained from a man in his thirties or forties in good health and CMV-seropositive.

Notes on this clone: This sample also contains other DNA sequences that code for the same CDR3. This chain uses TRBV7-8 with TRBJ1-5, with TRBD1 as a possible D gene (5 bases). The V gene lost 5 bases and the J gene lost 5 bases, with 13 bases spanning the gap. Germline V lookup: CDR1 SGHVS, CDR2 FQNEAQ. The CDR3 extends over 14 amino acids. CDR3 sequence: CASSLGQGYQPQHF. DNA for the CDR3: TGTGCCAGCAGCCTAGGGCAGGGCTATCAGCCCCAGCATTTT.

CDR3 residues: CASSGTGPNEKLFF. As DNA, the CDR3 is TGTGCCAGCAGTGGGACAGGGCCTAATGAAAAACTGTTTTTT. The chain employs TRBV2 and TRBJ1-4; TRBD1 matches 8 bases. The CDR3 spans 14 residues. V shed 4 bases, J shed 3 bases, and the junction held 1 base outside the gene matches. CDR1 is SNHLY, CDR2 FYNNEI, per germline.

This chain uses TRBV6-5 with TRBJ2-2; 7 bases are a match to TRBD2. CDR1 is MNHEY and CDR2 is SVGAGI in the germline V gene. This CDR3 is 14 amino acids long. Germline trimming cut 0 bases from V and 8 bases from J; bases unmatched to any gene: 3. CDR3 DNA: TGTGCCAGCAGTTACTCGGGGGGGAGGGGGGAGCTGTTTTTT. This translates into CASSYSGGRGELFF.

The chain is built from TRBV4-2 and TRBJ1-1, with TRBD1 matching over 8 bases. J gave up 5 bases and V 0 bases, and 8 bases lay outside the gene matches. Per the germline V gene, CDR1 is LGHNA and CDR2 is YNFKEQ. The CDR3 loop spans 16 amino acids. CDR3 coding DNA: TGTGCCAGCAGCCAAGACGGACAGGGCGAGGGGACTGAAGCTTTCTTT. Protein: CASSQDGQGEGTEAFF.

This sequence joins TRBV9 and TRBJ1-1; D unclear. V was shortened by 0 bases and J by 3 bases, with 12 bases between the two germline ends. CDR1 and CDR2 (germline): SGDLS, YYNGEE. The CDR3 sequence is 15 residues long. Here the CDR3 reads CASSVEPHQDTEAFF. The CDR3 region has the DNA TGTGCCAGCAGCGTAGAGCCACACCAGGACACTGAAGCTTTCTTT.

The genes are TRBV6-5 and TRBJ1-4; D unclear. Germline V gives CDR1 MNHEY, CDR2 SVGAGI. This CDR3 has 15 residues. The V and J ends lost 6 bases and 8 bases respectively, with 19 bases between them. CDR3 nucleotides: TGTGCCAGCAGCCTGCTACAGAACCGAATGGAAAAACTGTTTTTT. It encodes CASSLLQNRMEKLFF.